Presented here are 17 T cell receptor beta chains from one specimen sequenced in a study of OX40 agonist ivuxolimab in advanced cancers. Libraries were prepared by immunoSEQ multiplex PCR; TCRdb keeps only in-frame clonotypes and omits some of them. Of 70,000 or so clones in the sample, 80% to 90% were seen once. Sequenced here: CD4+ or CD8+ T cells sorted from blood, sampled in a trial of the OX40 agonist ivuxolimab. The receptors were sampled from an adult with an advanced solid tumor such as melanoma, head and neck, liver or kidney cancer.

The chain recombines TRBV14 with TRBJ2-1; D perhaps matches TRBD1 (5 bases). This CDR3 contains 15 residues. Trimming shortened V by 0 bases and J by 10 bases, and 16 bases separated the two germline ends. Germline lookup yields CDR1 SGHDN and CDR2 FVKESK. This CDR3 is CASSQEVGVGLEQFF. The CDR3 DNA follows: TGTGCCAGCAGCCAAGAAGTAGGGGTCGGGCTCGAGCAGTTCTTC.

The chain carries TRBV2 and TRBJ1-5; D gene uncertain. Per germline, CDR1 SNHLY and CDR2 FYNNEI. The CDR3 contains 12 residues. V was trimmed by 8 bases and J by 7 bases, leaving 12 bases between them. The CDR3 spells CASSLLGQPQHF. The DNA of the CDR3 is TGTGCCAGCTCTCTCTTGGGACAGCCCCAGCATTTT.

This sequence joins TRBV5-4 and TRBJ2-7; TRBD1 agrees at 9 bases. This CDR3 is 14 amino acids long. Germline V gene sequence: CDR1 SGHNT, CDR2 YYREEE (reference sequence). The junction had 7 bases not matched to a gene; V was cut back by 4 bases and J by 5 bases. The CDR3 bases are TGTGCCAGCAGCCCCCGGACAGGGGACCACGAGCAGTACTTC. This encodes CASSPRTGDHEQYF.

This clone has just a few counts. The J gene is TRBJ1-5, the V gene TRBV6-5, with unresolved D. The V gene's germline CDR1 is MNHEY and CDR2 SVGAGI. The CDR3 extends over 13 amino acids. Trimming stripped 0 bases from V and 7 bases from J, with 7 bases between. The CDR3 sequence is CASSYSAGQPQHF. CDR3 coding DNA: TGTGCCAGCAGTTACTCCGCCGGGCAGCCCCAGCATTTT.

This chain links TRBV10-1 with TRBJ1-4, with a tentative D call TRBD1 (6 bases). Germline-derived CDR1 and CDR2 are WNHNN and SYGVQD (reference sequence). The CDR3 loop spans 15 amino acids. V was pared by 10 bases and J by 8 bases, with 23 bases between. CDR3 nucleotides: TGCGCCAACCCCACAGGGAGCCCCCGCCGGGAAAAACTGTTTTTT. Translation gives CANPTGSPRREKLFF.

The table lists this clone with a count of one. This chain links TRBV27 with TRBJ1-4; possible D gene TRBD1, 5 bases. Per the germline V gene, CDR1 is MNHEY and CDR2 is SMNVEV (reference sequence). Trimming cost V 8 bases and J 7 bases, with 20 bases left between them. This CDR3 is 15 amino acids long. In DNA form, the CDR3 reads TGTGCCAGCTCTATTTCCGGGACGTTCGGTGAAAAACTGTTTTTT. The encoded protein is CASSISGTFGEKLFF.

The J gene is TRBJ2-3, the V gene TRBV5-8; 7 nucleotides agree with TRBD1. Looked up from germline, CDR1 is SGHTS and CDR2 is YDEGEE. V shed 3 bases and J 8 bases; nucleotides not matched to a gene: 18. The CDR3 spans 17 residues. The CDR3 coding sequence is TGTGCCAGCAGCTCGTTGGGGGACAGCATTCTTCAGCCTACGCAGTATTTT. Translated, it gives CASSSLGDSILQPTQYF.

To note about this clone: At one of its ends the junction is not consistent with the germline gene, which may arise from a read error. The V call is TRBV7-7, the J call TRBJ2-5, with D possibly being TRBD1 (6 bases). CDR3 length: 16 amino acids. Per germline, CDR1 SSHAT and CDR2 FNYEAQ (reference sequence). The DNA for the CDR3 is TGTGCTAGCAGCCCCACTCCGGGACAAGCTCGCGAGACCCAGTACTTC. This codes for CASSPTPGQARETQYF.

The chain links TRBV7-8 to TRBJ2-7, with TRBD2 matching over 9 bases. V trimming: 2 bases; J trimming: 2 bases; junction bases outside the gene matches: 1. This CDR3 has 14 amino acids. Germline CDR1 reads SGHVS; CDR2 reads FQNEAQ. The CDR3 DNA sequence: TGTGCCAGCAGCTTACCTAGCGGGACCTACGAGCAGTACTTC. It yields the protein CASSLPSGTYEQYF.

The rearrangement links TRBV15 to TRBJ1-1; D is unresolved. The V end lost 0 bases, the J end lost 4 bases, and 12 bases lay between the germline ends. This CDR3 region has 15 residues. Germline CDR1 and CDR2: LNHNV and YYDKDF (reference sequence). The DNA of the CDR3 is TGTGCCACCAGCAGAGAGACGGTAGTTGGCACTGAAGCTTTCTTT. This translates into CATSRETVVGTEAFF.

This clone was seen only a few times. This sequence joins TRBV9 and TRBJ1-5; TRBD1 might be the D (6 bases). Trimming removed 3 bases at V and 3 bases at J, with 10 bases between. Germline loops: CDR1 SGDLS, CDR2 YYNGEE. The CDR3 loop spans 14 amino acids. The CDR3 region is CASSATGSNQPQHF. DNA of the CDR3: TGTGCCAGCAGCGCTACAGGGTCCAATCAGCCCCAGCATTTT. The full variable domain, completed using reference TRBV9 and TRBJ1-5, is DSGVTQTPKHLITATGQRVTLRCSPRSGDLSVYWYQQSLDQGLQFLIQYYNGEERAKGNILERFSAQQFPDLHSELNLSSLELGDSALYFCASSATGSNQPQHFGDGTRLSIL.

The chain uses TRBV5-1 and TRBJ2-7; TRBD2 might be the D (6 bases). CDR3 length equals 12 residues. The V gene's germline CDR1 is SGHRS and CDR2 YFSETQ. Trimming stripped 6 bases from V and 7 bases from J, with 14 bases between. CDR3 nucleotide sequence: TGCGCCAGCACCGATACGGGGACTGAGCAGTACTTC. It specifies CASTDTGTEQYF.

This chain links TRBV5-1 with TRBJ2-5, with TRBD2 matching 11 bases. J gave up 5 bases and V 7 bases, and 7 bases lay outside the gene matches. Germline values: CDR1 SGHRS, CDR2 YFSETQ. The CDR3 loop spans 14 amino acids. CDR3 protein: CASVSGGASETQYF. The CDR3 DNA is TGCGCCAGCGTTAGCGGGGGGGCCTCGGAGACCCAGTACTTC.

This clone has only a few counts. The chain joins TRBV7-8 to TRBJ2-5; D call uncertain. CDR1 is SGHVS and CDR2 is FQNEAQ in the germline V gene. This CDR3 region has 13 residues. The ends were cut back, 5 bases at V and 5 bases at J, with 12 bases in the middle. The CDR3 DNA follows: TGTGCCAGCAGCCCCCCCCGCGTGGAGACCCAGTACTTC. This translates into CASSPPRVETQYF.

The V call is TRBV7-9, the J call TRBJ2-7; D could derive from TRBD1 or TRBD2 (5 bases each). Per germline, CDR1 SEHNR and CDR2 FQNEAQ (reference sequence). Trimming shortened V by 0 bases and J by 2 bases, and 11 bases separated the two germline ends. The CDR3 consists of 15 residues. In DNA form, the CDR3 reads TGTGCCAGCAGCTTAGCGGGAGACAGACCCTACGAGCAGTACTTC. Its protein product is CASSLAGDRPYEQYF.

This clone was recorded only once. This chain's CDR3 is CASSQGQTVFNSNQPQHF. The CDR3 DNA follows: TGTGCCAGCAGCCAAGGACAGACGGTATTCAATAGCAATCAGCCCCAGCATTTT. The chain recombines TRBV2 with TRBJ1-5, with D possibly TRBD1 on 6 matching bases. The CDR3 covers 18 residues. Germline values: CDR1 SNHLY, CDR2 FYNNEI. Trimming took off 6 bases at V and 0 bases at J, with 21 bases between the two ends.

This clone was seen just once. The chain couples TRBV6-5 to TRBJ1-4; possible D gene TRBD1, 5 bases. The germline gives CDR1 MNHEY, CDR2 SVGAGI. The V end was cut by 5 bases, the J end by 8 bases, with 12 bases between. This CDR3 comprises 13 residues. The CDR3 region is CASSRPGNEKLFF. For the CDR3, the DNA is TGTGCCAGCAGTCGCCCAGGGAACGAAAAACTGTTTTTT.